The 15 T cell receptor beta chains presented below share a single source sample, sequenced in a study of blood T cell repertoires in COVID-19. The protocol was immunoSEQ multiplex PCR, while the TCRdb copy is restricted to in-frame clones and leaves out a portion. The table has 75,000 to 95,000 clones, 80% seen once; the top ten hold 9.5% to 15%. Specimen: peripheral blood. Source of these receptors: a woman between 40 and 50 years old with active or convalescent COVID-19.

The chain carries TRBV19 and TRBJ1-1; TRBD1 might be the D (5 bases). CDR3 length equals 15 residues. Germline CDR1 LNHDA, CDR2 SQIVND (reference sequence). Trimming removed 7 bases from V and 5 bases from J, with 20 bases in between. In nucleotides, the CDR3 is TGTGCCAGTACCCCTTGGGGGGAAGTGGGAACTGAAGCTTTCTTT. It codes for CASTPWGEVGTEAFF.

This chain joins TRBV6-6 and TRBJ2-3; D possibly corresponds to TRBD1 (5 bases). Germline assignment: CDR1 MNHNY and CDR2 SVGAGI (reference sequence). This CDR3 comprises 11 residues. V was trimmed by 5 bases and J by 6 bases, leaving 6 bases between them. This chain's CDR3 is CASSAGDTQYF. The DNA of the CDR3 is TGTGCCAGCAGTGCAGGGGATACGCAGTATTTT.

CDR3 loop: CASSQSRDRGHEQYF. In DNA form, the CDR3 reads TGCGCCAGCAGTCAATCGAGGGACAGGGGTCACGAGCAGTACTTC. J is TRBJ2-7 and V is TRBV23-1, with 10 bases matching TRBD1. TRBV23-1 is designated an ORF whose function remains uncertain. V shed 0 bases and J 5 bases; nucleotides not matched to a gene: 4. This CDR3 comprises 15 residues.

The J gene is TRBJ1-6, the V gene TRBV5-1, with 9 positions matching TRBD1. V lost 4 bases to trimming and J lost 11 bases; unmatched junction nucleotides: 10. The CDR3 sequence is 15 residues long. The V gene's germline CDR1 is SGHRS and CDR2 YFSETQ. The CDR3: CASSPGQGPWAPLHF. CDR3 DNA: TGCGCCAGCAGCCCGGGACAGGGCCCTTGGGCACCCCTCCACTTT.

This chain links TRBV27 with TRBJ2-5; 8 bases align to TRBD2. The ends lost 4 bases at V and 5 bases at J; junction bases unmatched: 9. Germline CDR1 and CDR2: MNHEY and SMNVEV (reference sequence). There are 15 residues in the CDR3. The CDR3 loop reads CASSSRGGTFETQYF. CDR3 bases: TGTGCCAGCAGTTCCCGGGGGGGGACATTTGAGACCCAGTACTTC.

The chain links TRBV4-2 to TRBJ1-2, with a tentative D call TRBD1 (6 bases). There are 13 residues in the CDR3. V gave up 0 bases and J gave up 4 bases, with 6 bases separating them. The germline V gene has CDR1 LGHNA and CDR2 YNFKEQ. The CDR3: CASSQDRGYGYTF. In DNA, the CDR3 is TGTGCCAGCAGCCAAGACAGGGGCTATGGCTACACCTTC.

CDR3: CASSQDARDRQNYGYTF. CDR3 DNA: TGCGCCAGCAGCCAAGACGCCCGGGACAGGCAGAACTATGGCTACACCTTC. The genes are TRBV4-3 and TRBJ1-2; 8 bases align to TRBD1. Germline CDR1 LGHNA, CDR2 YSLEER. The CDR3 runs to 17 residues. The V and J ends lost 0 bases and 2 bases, in that order; junction bases with no gene match: 8.

This sequence joins TRBV5-5 and TRBJ2-7; 8 bases match TRBD2. This CDR3 has 18 residues. The junction had 16 bases not matched to a gene; V was cut back by 3 bases and J by 2 bases. Germline V CDR1 and CDR2: SGHKS, YYEKEE (reference sequence). The CDR3 nucleotides read TGTGCCAGCAGCTACGGGAGGGCCTTCCTTTCTCAAGCCTACGAGCAGTACTTC. Translation: CASSYGRAFLSQAYEQYF.

Points on this clone: It is unclear where the CDR3 begins or ends on the DNA, so no DNA is shown, and the CDR3 is as TCRdb lists it. V and J are TRBV11-3 and TRBJ1-5; TRBD1, as called in the table, went unchecked against the DNA. 15 amino acids form the CDR3, both terminal residues included. Germline values: CDR1 SGHNT, CDR2 YENEEA. This CDR3 reads CASSFGPGPNQPQHF.

V and J are TRBV5-5 and TRBJ2-7; a possible D gene is TRBD1 (7 bases). The CDR3 extends over 15 amino acids. CDR1 and CDR2 from the germline V gene are SGHKS and YYEKEE (reference sequence). Deletions cut 3 bases from V and 1 base from J, with 14 bases between. The DNA for the CDR3 is TGTGCCAGCAGCTGGAGGGGGCGAGGGTCCTACGAGCAGTACTTC. As protein: CASSWRGRGSYEQYF. Supplemented by reference TRBV5-5 and TRBJ2-7, the full variable domain reads DAGVTQSPTHLIKTRGQQVTLRCSPISGHKSVSWYQQVLGQGPQFIFQYYEKEERGRGNFPDRFSARQFPNYSSELNVNALLLGDSALYLCASSWRGRGSYEQYFGPGTRLTVT.

V usage is TRBV6-5 and J usage is TRBJ1-2, with 8 bases identical to TRBD1. In germline, CDR1 is MNHEY, CDR2 SVGAGI. The CDR3 covers 15 residues. V shed 6 bases, J shed 1 base, and the junction held 7 bases outside the gene matches. The CDR3 coding sequence is TGTGCCAGCAGGCAAGGGACAGGCAATAACTATGGCTACACCTTC. Its protein product is CASRQGTGNNYGYTF.

This rearrangement joins TRBV7-9 to TRBJ2-1, with TRBD2 as a possible D gene (5 bases). Trimming removed 8 bases from V and 9 bases from J, with 11 bases in between. CDR1 is SEHNR and CDR2 is FQNEAQ in the germline V gene (reference sequence). The CDR3 loop spans 11 amino acids. CDR3 residues: CASGSGSEQFF. In DNA, the CDR3 is TGTGCCAGCGGCAGCGGCAGTGAGCAGTTCTTC.

The chain employs TRBV10-1 and TRBJ2-7; 8 bases are shared with TRBD2. Per the germline V gene, CDR1 is WNHNN and CDR2 is SYGVQD (reference sequence). V gave up 5 bases and J gave up 3 bases; unmatched junction bases: 15. The CDR3 consists of 17 residues. The CDR3 region is CASSTGTSNIVCYEQYF. The CDR3 region has the DNA TGCGCCAGCAGTACCGGGACTAGTAATATAGTCTGCTACGAGCAGTACTTC.

About this clone itself: A junction end diverges from the germline sequence, so it may reflect a read error. The rearrangement uses TRBV7-9 and TRBJ2-4, with 9 bases identical to TRBD1. Germline V lookup: CDR1 SEHNR, CDR2 FQNEAQ (reference sequence). This CDR3 has 18 residues. CDR3 nucleotides: TGTGCCAGCAGCCTAGCTGGACAGGGGTTCATAGCCAAAAACATTCAGTACTTC. Protein: CASSLAGQGFIAKNIQYF.

J is TRBJ2-7 and V is TRBV27, with D hard to call. V lost 1 base and J lost 3, with 13 bases in between. Germline CDR1 and CDR2: MNHEY and SMNVEV (reference sequence). This CDR3 has 15 amino acids. The CDR3 DNA follows: TGTGCCAGCAGTTTATTCGGCAGGAAGAACTACGAGCAGTACTTC. It yields the protein CASSLFGRKNYEQYF.